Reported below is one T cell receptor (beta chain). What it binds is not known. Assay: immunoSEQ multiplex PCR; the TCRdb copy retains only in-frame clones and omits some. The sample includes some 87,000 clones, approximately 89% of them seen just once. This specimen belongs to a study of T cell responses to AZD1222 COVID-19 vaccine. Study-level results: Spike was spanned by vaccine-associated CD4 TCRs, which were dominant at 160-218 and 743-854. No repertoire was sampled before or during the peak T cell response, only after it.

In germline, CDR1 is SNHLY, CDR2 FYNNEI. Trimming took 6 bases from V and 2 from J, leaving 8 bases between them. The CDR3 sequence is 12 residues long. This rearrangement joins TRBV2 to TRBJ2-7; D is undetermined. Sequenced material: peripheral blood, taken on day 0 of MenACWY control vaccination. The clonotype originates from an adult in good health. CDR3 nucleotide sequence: TGTGCCAGCAGGCAGTTTCCCTACGAGCAGTACTTC. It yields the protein CASRQFPYEQYF.